These 30 T cell receptor beta chains came from one sample sequenced in a study of identical twins. MiXCR, applied by TCRdb to the 5' RACE reads, yields one record per CDR3 protein. This sample has a few hundred thousand distinct CDR3 sequences, with 9.6% found just once. This sample was shared with a second study, whose subject was yellow fever vaccine responses in identical twins.

Input material: PBMCs. The receptors originated from a woman aged 18-29 years in good health.

There are many counts of this clonotype. This chain links TRBV5-1 with TRBJ2-3; TRBD2 matches at 9 bases. With V trimmed by 4 bases and J by 6 bases, 9 bases remained unmatched. Per germline, CDR1 SGHRS and CDR2 YFSETQ. The CDR3 consists of 15 residues. CDR3 nucleotide sequence: TGCGCCAGCAGCAGAGGACTAGCGCGATTGGATACGCAGTATTTT. Its translation is CASSRGLARLDTQYF.

This clonotype was seen more than once but under ten times. The chain combines TRBV28 with TRBJ1-3, with D perhaps TRBD1 (6 bases). V lost 2 bases and J lost 4, with 12 bases in between. The CDR3 runs 15 residues. CDR1 MDHEN and CDR2 SYDVKM come from the germline V gene. CDR3 sequence reads: CASSLTGKGGNTIYF. CDR3 sequence (DNA): TGTGCCAGCAGTTTAACAGGGAAGGGAGGAAACACCATATATTTT.

This clonotype was picked up many times. The chain links TRBV4-1 to TRBJ2-7; no firm D call. The CDR3 runs 14 residues. V was shortened by 0 bases and J by 2 bases, with 8 bases between the two germline ends. The germline V gene has CDR1 MGHRA and CDR2 YSYEKL. The CDR3 reads CASSQEDLPYEQYF. The CDR3 region has the DNA TGCGCCAGCAGCCAAGAGGACCTCCCCTACGAGCAGTACTTC.

The rearrangement joins TRBV5-1 to TRBJ1-2; the D gene is possibly TRBD1 (5 bases). Trimming removed 4 bases from V and 3 bases from J, with 13 bases in between. This CDR3 contains 14 residues. Germline-derived CDR1 and CDR2 are SGHRS and YFSETQ. Written as DNA, the CDR3 is TGCGCCAGCAGCACAGGACCACCGGACTATGGCTACACCTTC. Its protein product is CASSTGPPDYGYTF.

This clonotype was counted only a few times. The CDR3 reads CASSPTFLQTGELFF. Written as DNA, the CDR3 is TGTGCCAGCAGCCCAACCTTCCTCCAAACCGGGGAGCTGTTTTTT. The chain couples TRBV28 to TRBJ2-2; D uncertain. This CDR3 is built from 15 residues. Trimming cost V 6 bases and J 5 bases, with 16 bases left between them. Germline V lookup: CDR1 MDHEN, CDR2 SYDVKM.

This clonotype has a handful of counts. This rearrangement joins TRBV15 to TRBJ2-5, with 11 bases aligning to TRBD1. This CDR3 contains 16 residues. Germline CDR1 LNHNV, CDR2 YYDKDF (reference sequence). V was pared by 0 bases and J by 5 bases, with 5 bases of the junction left unmatched. The CDR3 DNA reads TGTGCCACCAGCAGAGATCGTGGGACAGGGGGTGAGACCCAGTACTTC. The encoded protein is CATSRDRGTGGETQYF.

This clonotype was counted many times. The chain recombines TRBV4-3 with TRBJ2-3; the D call may be TRBD1 or TRBD2 (5 bases each). Looked up from germline, CDR1 is LGHNA and CDR2 is YSLEER. The CDR3 is made up of 16 amino acids. V was pared by 6 bases and J by 1 base, with 17 bases between. CDR3 nucleotide sequence: TGCGCCAGCAGTCGAAGGGACGCGGCACGCACAGATACGCAGTATTTT. It specifies CASSRRDAARTDTQYF.

This clonotype was seen repeatedly, ten times or more. In nucleotides, the CDR3 is TGCGCCAGCAGTACTGGTGGATGGGATACGCAGTATTTT. Translating it yields CASSTGGWDTQYF. This rearrangement joins TRBV5-1 to TRBJ2-3; no reliable D call. Trimming left V 5 bases short and J 6 bases short, with 13 bases between. The germline gives CDR1 SGHRS, CDR2 YFSETQ. The CDR3 runs 13 residues.

This clonotype was detected many times. V is TRBV20-1 and J is TRBJ1-5; TRBD1 matches 7 bases. Per the germline V gene, CDR1 is DFQATT and CDR2 is SNEGSKA (reference sequence). The CDR3 sequence is 18 residues long. The V and J ends lost 0 bases and 3 bases, in that order; junction bases with no gene match: 14. The CDR3 region is CSARDWDTTGKNNQPQHF. In DNA form, the CDR3 reads TGCAGTGCTAGAGATTGGGATACGACAGGGAAGAACAATCAGCCCCAGCATTTT.

This clonotype has at least ten counts. The J gene is TRBJ2-1, the V gene TRBV20-1, with D uncertain. The germline CDR1 and CDR2 sequences are DFQATT and SNEGSKA (reference sequence). The CDR3 runs 13 residues. Trimming took 6 bases from V and 0 from J, leaving 9 bases between them. The CDR3 spells CSARPSSYNEQFF. The DNA of the CDR3 is TGCAGTGCAAGACCTAGCTCCTACAATGAGCAGTTCTTC.

The J gene is TRBJ1-4, the V gene TRBV15; D may be TRBD1 (6 bases). V was pared by 2 bases and J by 7 bases, with 17 bases between. The length of the CDR3 is 16 residues. Germline-derived CDR1 and CDR2 are LNHNV and YYDKDF (reference sequence). The DNA for the CDR3 is TGTGCCACCAGCAGAAAGCTACAGGGTAATGGTGAAAAACTGTTTTTT. Amino acid sequence: CATSRKLQGNGEKLFF.

This clonotype was picked up a small number of times. The CDR3 DNA reads TGCGCCTGGGGGGGGCAGTACTTC. Its translation: CAWGGQYF. The V and J genes are TRBV23-1 and TRBJ2-7; 7 bases line up with TRBD2. TRBV23-1 is marked as an open reading frame, function uncertain. The CDR3 sequence is 8 residues long. J gave up 9 bases and V 11 bases, and 1 base lay outside the gene matches.

The sample holds a few counts of this clonotype. The rearrangement links TRBV3-1 to TRBJ2-1, with D perhaps TRBD2 (5 bases). In germline, CDR1 is LGHDT, CDR2 YNNKEL (reference sequence). CDR3 length: 13 amino acids. V dropped 0 bases and J dropped 13 bases, with 13 bases sitting between them. The CDR3: CASSQDLTTTQFF. Written as DNA, the CDR3 is TGTGCCAGCAGCCAAGATTTGACTACCACCCAGTTCTTC.

The table lists this clonotype with a few counts. The chain is built from TRBV6-2 or TRBV6-3 and TRBJ2-2, with a possible D match to TRBD1 (6 bases). Looked up from germline, CDR1 is MNHEY and CDR2 is SVGEGT. The CDR3 sequence is 16 residues long. The germline V and J ends were trimmed by 7 bases and 0 bases, with 15 bases remaining between them. CDR3 in DNA: TGTGCCAGCACCCGAACCAGGGGAGCGAACACCGGGGAGCTGTTTTTT. It yields the protein CASTRTRGANTGELFF.

V usage is TRBV10-3 and J usage is TRBJ2-7; maybe TRBD2 (6 bases). From germline, CDR1 is ENHRY and CDR2 SYGVKD. V lost 0 bases, J lost 6 bases, and 6 bases lay in between. This CDR3 has 12 residues. CDR3 amino acids: CAISESAGEQYF. The DNA for the CDR3 is TGTGCCATCAGTGAGTCAGCGGGCGAGCAGTACTTC.

The V and J genes are TRBV5-5 and TRBJ2-5, with D perhaps assigned TRBD1 or TRBD2 (5 bases each). Trimming removed 4 bases from V and 5 bases from J, with 15 bases in between. The V gene's germline CDR1 is SGHKS and CDR2 YYEKEE (reference sequence). This CDR3 comprises 14 residues. CDR3 protein: CASSPGPLRETQYF. The CDR3 nucleotides are TGTGCCAGCAGCCCGGGGCCCCTCCGCGAGACCCAGTACTTC.

This clonotype occurred many times. This chain links TRBV4-3 with TRBJ2-5; 8 positions agree with TRBD2. Germline assignment: CDR1 LGHNA and CDR2 YSLEER. The CDR3 totals 13 residues. The ends lost 2 bases at V and 4 bases at J; junction bases unmatched: 0. This CDR3 is CASSQLAGETQYF. The CDR3, as DNA: TGCGCCAGCAGCCAACTAGCGGGAGAGACCCAGTACTTC.

This clonotype was seen a few times. This chain joins TRBV6-5 and TRBJ2-7; D unclear. Germline V gene lookup returns CDR1 MNHEY and CDR2 SVGAGI. V was shortened by 0 bases and J by 5 bases, with 14 bases between the two germline ends. The CDR3 totals 15 residues. The CDR3 sequence is CASSYSSTLGHEQYF. CDR3 coding DNA: TGTGCCAGCAGTTACTCCTCGACTCTGGGTCACGAGCAGTACTTC.

At least ten counts were recorded for this clonotype. The V gene is TRBV5-6, the J gene TRBJ2-7; 8 bases fit TRBD2. The germline V gene encodes CDR1 SGHDT and CDR2 YYEEEE. V shed 3 bases and J 2 bases; nucleotides not matched to a gene: 10. CDR3 length: 16 amino acids. CDR3 nucleotide sequence: TGTGCCAGCAGCTACCTAATAGCGGGAACAGCCTACGAGCAGTACTTC. Protein: CASSYLIAGTAYEQYF.

To note about this clonotype: The junction departs from germline at one end; a sequencing error may be responsible. This chain links TRBV5-5 with TRBJ2-7; D possibly matches TRBD1 or TRBD2 (6 bases each). This CDR3 contains 13 residues. The germline V gene encodes CDR1 SGHKS and CDR2 YYEKEE (reference sequence). CDR3 bases: TGTGCCAGCAGCTCCTTGTCGGCGGGACAATGGCACTTC. Translation: CASSSLSAGQWHF.

This clonotype was found a few times. The chain carries TRBV25-1 and TRBJ1-2; D is perhaps TRBD1 (6 bases). In germline, CDR1 is MGHDK, CDR2 SYGVNS. The CDR3 length is 14 residues. V was pared by 6 bases and J by 5 bases, with 16 bases between. This CDR3 reads CASRNAGDPYGYTF. DNA of the CDR3: TGTGCCAGCAGAAATGCAGGGGACCCTTATGGCTACACCTTC.

This clonotype has only a few counts. The chain has TRBV7-2 and TRBJ2-7; a weak D match, TRBD2 (6 bases). V gave up 1 base and J gave up 3 bases, with 16 bases separating them. CDR3 length equals 16 residues. Germline V gene sequence: CDR1 SGHTA, CDR2 FQGNSA. The CDR3 DNA is TGTGCCAGCAGCTTAGTACCCCGCGGGGATAGCTACGAGCAGTACTTC. It encodes CASSLVPRGDSYEQYF. Looking up the rest from reference TRBV7-2 and TRBJ2-7 gives the full variable domain: GAGVSQSPSNKVTEKGKDVELRCDPISGHTALYWYRQSLGQGLEFLIYFQGNSAPDKSGLPSDRFSAERTGGSVSTLTIQRTQQEDSAVYLCASSLVPRGDSYEQYFGPGTRLTVT.

This chain joins TRBV18 and TRBJ2-5; no definite D call. The V gene lost 2 bases and the J gene lost 1 base, with 11 bases spanning the gap. The CDR3 length is 15 residues. From germline, CDR1 is KGHSH and CDR2 LQKENI. Written as DNA, the CDR3 is TGTGCCAGCTCACCAGGCGGACCCATCCAAGAGACCCAGTACTTC. This sequence encodes CASSPGGPIQETQYF.

This clonotype was counted many times. This chain uses TRBV15 with TRBJ1-1; TRBD1 matches 12 bases. With V trimmed by 6 bases and J by 11 bases, 7 bases remained unmatched. Germline CDR1 LNHNV, CDR2 YYDKDF (reference sequence). The CDR3 contains 13 residues. DNA for the CDR3: TGTGCCACCAGTGTGGGACAGGGGGCATCGGCTTTCTTT. The encoded protein is CATSVGQGASAFF. The full variable domain, completed using reference TRBV15 and TRBJ1-1, is DAMVIQNPRYQVTQFGKPVTLSCSQTLNHNVMYWYQQKSSQAPKLLFHYYDKDFNNEADTPDNFQSRRPNTSFCFLDIRSPGLGDTAMYLCATSVGQGASAFFGQGTRLTVV.

The CDR3 nucleotides are TGTGCCAGCAGTGAACAGGTGAACACCGGGGAGCTGTTTTTT. It translates to CASSEQVNTGELFF. The gene calls are TRBV2 and TRBJ2-2; D remains unclear. CDR1 and CDR2 from the germline V gene are SNHLY and FYNNEI. V was pared by 2 bases and J by 1 base, with 5 bases between. The CDR3 contains 14 residues.

This clonotype was found many times. CDR3 loop: CASSQDRLGRDSYTF. The CDR3 DNA is TGCGCCAGCAGCCAAGATCGATTGGGCCGTGATAGCTACACCTTC. The V call is TRBV4-3, the J call TRBJ1-2; D call uncertain. This CDR3 has 15 amino acids. Trimming took 0 bases from V and 9 from J, leaving 17 bases between them. Germline CDR1 reads LGHNA; CDR2 reads YSLEER.

The sample holds a few counts of this clonotype. The rearrangement joins TRBV6-2 or TRBV6-3 to TRBJ2-2, with 9 positions matching TRBD2. The CDR3 contains 17 residues. The trim removed 8 bases at V and 1 base at J, leaving 11 bases unmatched. CDR1 and CDR2 (germline): MNHEY, SVGEGT. CDR3 in DNA: TGTGCCAGCGATCTCTTAGCGGGAGATAAGAACACCGGGGAGCTGTTTTTT. It yields the protein CASDLLAGDKNTGELFF.

The chain joins TRBV28 to TRBJ2-5; 7 bases are shared with TRBD1. From germline, CDR1 is MDHEN and CDR2 SYDVKM. J was trimmed by 4 bases and V by 5 bases; bases with no gene match: 7. This CDR3 is built from 14 residues. Here the CDR3 DNA reads TGTGCCAGCAGTACAGGGGCGTTGGGAGAGACCCAGTACTTC. It codes for CASSTGALGETQYF.

This clonotype appeared many times. The chain joins TRBV28 to TRBJ2-1, with 9 bases identical to TRBD2. The ends lost 4 bases at V and 8 bases at J; junction bases unmatched: 3. Germline V gene sequence: CDR1 MDHEN, CDR2 SYDVKM. This CDR3 has 13 residues. The CDR3 sequence is CASSWREGDEQFF. DNA for the CDR3: TGTGCCAGCAGTTGGCGGGAGGGTGATGAGCAGTTCTTC.

This clonotype came up a few times. The genes are TRBV5-1 and TRBJ1-6; D is unresolved. The V gene lost 0 bases and the J gene lost 7 bases, with 8 bases spanning the gap. The CDR3 sequence is 14 residues long. CDR1 is SGHRS, CDR2 YFSETQ, per germline. The CDR3: CASSLEGGNSPLHF. As DNA, the CDR3 is TGCGCCAGCAGCTTGGAGGGCGGAAATTCACCCCTCCACTTT. The variable domain in full, completed from reference TRBV5-1 and TRBJ1-6, reads KAGVTQTPRYLIKTRGQQVTLSCSPISGHRSVSWYQQTPGQGLQFLFEYFSETQRNKGNFPGRFSGRQFSNSRSEMNVSTLELGDSALYLCASSLEGGNSPLHFGNGTRLTVT.